Presented here are 8 T cell receptor beta chains from one specimen sequenced in a study of blood T cells in healthy people across ages. With a J-beta primer mix and a sample-barcoded 5' primer, a second PCR ran 7 to 11 cycles. Each CDR3 protein gets one entry after TCRdb re-called the 5' RACE reads with MiXCR. The data show around 1.1 million distinct CDR3 sequences, approximately 38% seen once. Specimen: blood. The receptor set was obtained from a man younger than 35 in good health.

In the case of this clonotype: Given a much more abundant clone one base away, this may be a read error. The J gene is TRBJ2-1, the V gene TRBV29-1, with 13 positions matching TRBD2. The J call may be mistaken, given a closer DNA end match to TRBJ2-7. Germline CDR1 reads SQVTM; CDR2 reads ANQGSEA. The CDR3 runs 17 residues. The CDR3 DNA sequence: TGCAGCATCACCGGGACTAGCGGGGACCCCTCCTACAATGAGCAGTACTTC. Amino acids: CSITGTSGDPSYNEQYF.

This clonotype was counted a few times. The genes are TRBV20-1 and TRBJ2-3; possibly TRBD2 for D (5 bases). In germline, CDR1 is DFQATT, CDR2 SNEGSKA (reference sequence). CDR3 length: 14 residues. The V and J ends lost 1 base and 0 bases respectively, with 8 bases between them. CDR3 sequence reads: CSARGLPSTDTQYF. Written as DNA, the CDR3 is TGCAGTGCTAGAGGACTACCGAGCACAGATACGCAGTATTTT.

There are a few counts of this clonotype. The chain links TRBV28 to TRBJ1-5; a possible D gene is TRBD1 (6 bases). The germline gives CDR1 MDHEN, CDR2 SYDVKM. This CDR3 contains 16 residues. V was trimmed by 6 bases and J by 2 bases, leaving 17 bases between them. CDR3 sequence (DNA): TGTGCCAGCAGCCAGATAGGGGGGCCGGGCAATCAGCCCCAGCATTTT. Translating gives CASSQIGGPGNQPQHF.

This clonotype was recorded at least ten times. The CDR3, as DNA: TGTGCCAGCAGCTTTGGTGAGCGGCAGCCCCAGCATTTT. Translation: CASSFGERQPQHF. The chain employs TRBV7-2 and TRBJ1-5; D gene unclear. The V gene lost 3 bases and the J gene lost 7 bases, with 10 bases spanning the gap. Germline V CDR1 and CDR2: SGHTA, FQGNSA. The CDR3 totals 13 residues.

The chain carries TRBV12-3 or TRBV12-4 and TRBJ1-1; D is perhaps TRBD1 (5 bases). V was clipped by 5 bases and J by 1 base, with 11 bases between them. CDR3 length: 14 amino acids. This CDR3 is CASSQSQGNTEAFF. CDR3 coding DNA: TGTGCCAGCAGTCAATCTCAGGGGAACACTGAAGCTTTCTTT.

The sample holds many counts of this clonotype. The chain is built from TRBV12-3 or TRBV12-4 and TRBJ2-5, with a weak D call TRBD2 (6 bases). The CDR3 consists of 13 residues. Trimming removed 1 base from V and 3 bases from J, with 6 bases in between. The CDR3 loop reads CASSLGTKETQYF. For the CDR3, the DNA is TGTGCCAGCAGTTTAGGGACTAAAGAGACCCAGTACTTC.

The chain couples TRBV5-6 to TRBJ1-4; D perhaps matches TRBD1 (6 bases). Trimming left V 4 bases short and J 5 bases short, with 15 bases between. CDR3 size: 15 residues. Germline values: CDR1 SGHDT, CDR2 YYEEEE. CDR3 sequence reads: CASSPGGGLNEKLFF. The CDR3 DNA reads TGTGCCAGCAGCCCCGGAGGGGGATTAAATGAAAAACTGTTTTTT.

This clonotype was detected once. Compared with germline, one end of the junction differs, possibly owing to a read error. The gene calls are TRBV4-1 and TRBJ1-2; D gene unclear. The CDR3 is 12 amino acids. CDR1 is MGHRA and CDR2 is YSYEKL in the germline V gene. The CDR3 sequence: CAGSQVTYGYTF. CDR3 bases: TGCGCCGGCAGCCAAGTCACCTATGGCTACACCTTC.